This TCR beta chain was captured in a study of cytomegalovirus exposure and HLA in healthy donors. Study information: Drawn from HLA-typed donors, tens of millions of unique TCRs were held in an early data release. General study points: CMV serostatus was the sole immune exposure information available. CMV antigen specificity was confirmed in vitro for a few CMV-associated chains. Later work found that TCR association rates differed between HLA loci; DRB1 had the most and HLA-C the fewest.

The PCR made use of 60 Vbeta and 13 Jbeta primers. TCRdb's table, derived via immunoSEQ multiplex PCR, lists solely in-frame clones and lacks some. Here the sample spans around 69,000 clones, 70% to 80% being singletons. About this clone: Its matching antigen is unknown.

The germline gives CDR1 GTSNPN, CDR2 SVGIG (reference sequence). Unmatched junction bases numbered 8, after V lost 0 bases and J lost 8 bases. The CDR3 contains 15 residues. The sequencing sample was made of PBMCs. This receptor was identified in a woman aged 50 to 60 in good health and CMV-seropositive. The genes are TRBV30 and TRBJ1-4; TRBD1 agrees at 8 bases. The CDR3 DNA sequence: TGTGCCTGGAGTGTACAGGGGGACATGGAAGAAAAACTGTTTTTT. It codes for CAWSVQGDMEEKLFF. The full variable domain, its missing parts supplied by reference TRBV30 and TRBJ1-4, is SQTIHQWPATLVQPVGSPLSLECTVEGTSNPNLYWYRQAAGRGLQLLFYSVGIGQISSEVPQNLSASRPQDRQFILSSKKLLLSDSGFYLCAWSVQGDMEEKLFFGSGTQLSVL.